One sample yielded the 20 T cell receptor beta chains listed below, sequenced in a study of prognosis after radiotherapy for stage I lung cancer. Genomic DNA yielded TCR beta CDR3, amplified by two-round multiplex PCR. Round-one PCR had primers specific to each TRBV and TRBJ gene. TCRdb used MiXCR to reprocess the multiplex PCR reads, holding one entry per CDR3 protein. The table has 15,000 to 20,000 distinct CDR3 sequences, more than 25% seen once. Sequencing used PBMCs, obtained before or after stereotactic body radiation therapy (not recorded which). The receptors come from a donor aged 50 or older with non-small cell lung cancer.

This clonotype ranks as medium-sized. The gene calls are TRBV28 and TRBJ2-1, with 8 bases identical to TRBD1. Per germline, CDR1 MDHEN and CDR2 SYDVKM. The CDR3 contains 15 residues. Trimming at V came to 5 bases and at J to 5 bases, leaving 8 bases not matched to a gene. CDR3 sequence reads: CASSVAGQGDNEQFF. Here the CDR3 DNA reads TGTGCCAGCAGTGTCGCCGGACAGGGTGACAATGAGCAGTTCTTC.

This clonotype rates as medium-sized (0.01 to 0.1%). CDR3 sequence: CSARDPGMARNTEAFF. Written as DNA, the CDR3 is TGCAGTGCTAGAGATCCGGGTATGGCGAGGAACACTGAAGCTTTCTTT. This rearrangement joins TRBV20-1 to TRBJ1-1; D unresolved. The CDR3 extends over 16 amino acids. Trimming removed 0 bases at V and 1 base at J, with 15 bases between. Germline CDR1 is DFQATT and CDR2 is SNEGSKA (reference sequence).

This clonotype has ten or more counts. The CDR3 DNA reads TGTGCCAGCAGCGCCAGGGACAGGGGAATTACCGGGGAGCTGTTTTTT. This sequence encodes CASSARDRGITGELFF. The chain joins TRBV3-1 to TRBJ2-2; TRBD1 matches at 10 bases. Germline V gene sequence: CDR1 LGHDT, CDR2 YNNKEL (reference sequence). V lost 5 bases, J lost 5 bases, and 8 bases stayed unmatched. This CDR3 comprises 16 residues.

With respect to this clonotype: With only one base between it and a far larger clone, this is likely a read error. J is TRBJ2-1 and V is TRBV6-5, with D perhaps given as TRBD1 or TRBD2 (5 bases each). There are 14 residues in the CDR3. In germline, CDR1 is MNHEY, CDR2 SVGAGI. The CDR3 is CAGSRDLEYNEQFF. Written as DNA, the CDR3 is TGTGCCGGCAGCAGGGACCTCGAGTACAATGAGCAGTTCTTC.

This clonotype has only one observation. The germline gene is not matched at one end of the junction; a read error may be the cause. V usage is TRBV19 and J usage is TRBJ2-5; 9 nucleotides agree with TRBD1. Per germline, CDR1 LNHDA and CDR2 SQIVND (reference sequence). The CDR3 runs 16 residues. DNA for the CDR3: TGTGCCAGTAGTATAAGACCGGGACAGGGCAGGAATGGGAAGTTCTTC. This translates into CASSIRPGQGRNGKFF. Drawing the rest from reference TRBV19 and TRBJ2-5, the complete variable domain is DGGITQSPKYLFRKEGQNVTLSCEQNLNHDAMYWYRQDPGQGLRLIYYSQIVNDFQKGDIAEGYSVSREKKESFPLTVTSAQKNPTAFYLCASSIRPGQGRNGKFFGPGTRLLVL.

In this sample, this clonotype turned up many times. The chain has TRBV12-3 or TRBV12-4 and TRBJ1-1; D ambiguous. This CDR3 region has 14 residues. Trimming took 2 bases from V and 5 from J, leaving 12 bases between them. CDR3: CASSLIPGMTEAFF. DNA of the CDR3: TGTGCCAGCAGTTTAATCCCGGGGATGACTGAAGCTTTCTTT.

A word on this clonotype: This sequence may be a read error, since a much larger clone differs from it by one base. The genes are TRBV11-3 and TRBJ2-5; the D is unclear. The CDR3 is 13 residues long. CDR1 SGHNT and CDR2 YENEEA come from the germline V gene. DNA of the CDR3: TGTGCCAGCAGCTCGGACGGGTTGGAGACCCAGTGCTTC. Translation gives CASSSDGLETQCF. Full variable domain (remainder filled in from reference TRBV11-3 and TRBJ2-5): EAGVVQSPRYKIIEKKQPVAFWCNPISGHNTLYWYLQNLGQGPELLIRYENEEAVDDSQLPKDRFSAERLKGVDSTLKIQPAELGDSAVYLCASSSDGLETQCFGPGTRLLVL.

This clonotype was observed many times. In DNA, the CDR3 is TGTGCCAGCAGCCAAGAATTCCGGGACACCAGAACAGATACGCAGTATTTT. The encoded protein is CASSQEFRDTRTDTQYF. The chain has TRBV3-1 and TRBJ2-3; D is possibly TRBD1 (6 bases). This CDR3 spans 17 amino acids. In germline, CDR1 is LGHDT, CDR2 YNNKEL (reference sequence). Deletions cut 0 bases from V and 3 bases from J, with 16 bases between.

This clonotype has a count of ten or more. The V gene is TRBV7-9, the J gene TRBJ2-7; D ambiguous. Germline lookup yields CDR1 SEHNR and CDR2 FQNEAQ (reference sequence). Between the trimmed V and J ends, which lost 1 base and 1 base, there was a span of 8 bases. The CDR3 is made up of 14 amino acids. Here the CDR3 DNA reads TGTGCCAGCAGCTTAGAGCTGGGTTCCTACGAGCAGTACTTC. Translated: CASSLELGSYEQYF.

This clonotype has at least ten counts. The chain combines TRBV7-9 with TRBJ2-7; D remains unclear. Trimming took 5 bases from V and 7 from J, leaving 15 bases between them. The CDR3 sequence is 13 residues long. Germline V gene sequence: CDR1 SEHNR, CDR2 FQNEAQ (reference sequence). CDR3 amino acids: CASSPTPSREQYF. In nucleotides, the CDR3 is TGTGCCAGCAGCCCCACCCCGTCAAGGGAGCAGTACTTC.

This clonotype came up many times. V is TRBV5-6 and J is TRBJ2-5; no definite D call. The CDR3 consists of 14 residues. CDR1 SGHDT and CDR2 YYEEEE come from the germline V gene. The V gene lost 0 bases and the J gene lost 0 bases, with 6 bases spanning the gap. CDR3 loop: CASSLEGYQETQYF. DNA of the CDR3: TGTGCCAGCAGCTTGGAAGGGTACCAAGAGACCCAGTACTTC.

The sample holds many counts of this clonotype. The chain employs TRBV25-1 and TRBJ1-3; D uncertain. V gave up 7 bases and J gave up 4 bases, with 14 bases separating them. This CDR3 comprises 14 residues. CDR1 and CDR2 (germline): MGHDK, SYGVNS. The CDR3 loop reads CASTPGGPGNTIYF. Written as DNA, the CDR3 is TGTGCCAGCACCCCGGGAGGCCCCGGAAACACCATATATTTT.

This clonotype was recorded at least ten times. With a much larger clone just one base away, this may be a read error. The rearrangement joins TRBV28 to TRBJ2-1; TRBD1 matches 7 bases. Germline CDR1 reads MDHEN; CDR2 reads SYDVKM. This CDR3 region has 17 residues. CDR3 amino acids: CASSRGAWDSFYSEQFF. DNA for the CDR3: TGTGCCAGCAGCAGGGGCGCTTGGGACAGCTTTTACAGTGAGCAGTTCTTC.

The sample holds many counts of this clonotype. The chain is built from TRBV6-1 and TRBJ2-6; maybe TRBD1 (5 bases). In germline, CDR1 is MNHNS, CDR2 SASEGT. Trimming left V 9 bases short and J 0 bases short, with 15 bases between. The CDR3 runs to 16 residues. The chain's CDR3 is CASSSDGASGANVLTF. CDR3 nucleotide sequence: TGTGCCAGTTCGTCTGATGGGGCCTCTGGGGCCAACGTCCTGACTTTC.

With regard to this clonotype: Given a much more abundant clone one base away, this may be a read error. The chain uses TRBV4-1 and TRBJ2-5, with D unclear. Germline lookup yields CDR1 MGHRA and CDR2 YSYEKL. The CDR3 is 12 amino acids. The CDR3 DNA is TGCACCAGCAGCGAAAGCAGGGAGACCCAGTACTTC. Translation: CTSSESRETQYF.

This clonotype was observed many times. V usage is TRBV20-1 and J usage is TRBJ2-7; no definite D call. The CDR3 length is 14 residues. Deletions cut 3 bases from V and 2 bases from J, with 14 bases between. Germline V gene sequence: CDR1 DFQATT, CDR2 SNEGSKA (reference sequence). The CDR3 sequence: CSARGSRETYEQYF. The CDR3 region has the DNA TGCAGTGCTAGGGGATCGCGCGAAACCTACGAGCAGTACTTC.

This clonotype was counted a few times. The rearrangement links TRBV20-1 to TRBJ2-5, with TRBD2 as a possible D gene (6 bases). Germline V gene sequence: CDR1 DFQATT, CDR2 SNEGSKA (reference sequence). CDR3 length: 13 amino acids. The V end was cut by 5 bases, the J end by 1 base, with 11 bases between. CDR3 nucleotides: TGCAGTGCTGCACGGGAGATCCAAGAGACCCAGTACTTC. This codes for CSAAREIQETQYF.

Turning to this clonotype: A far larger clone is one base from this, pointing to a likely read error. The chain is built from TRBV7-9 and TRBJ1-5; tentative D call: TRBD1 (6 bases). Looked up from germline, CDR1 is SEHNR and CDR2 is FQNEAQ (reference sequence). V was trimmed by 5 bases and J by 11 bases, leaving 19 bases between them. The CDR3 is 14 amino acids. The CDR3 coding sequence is TGTGCCAGCAGCCCAGAACAGGGTTCGCAGGCCCAGCATTTT. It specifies CASSPEQGSQAQHF.

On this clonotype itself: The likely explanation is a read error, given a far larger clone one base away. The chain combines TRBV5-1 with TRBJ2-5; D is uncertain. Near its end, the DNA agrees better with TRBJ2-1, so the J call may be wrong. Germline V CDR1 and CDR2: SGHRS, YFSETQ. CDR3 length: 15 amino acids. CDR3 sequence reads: CASSLGKGLVNEQFF. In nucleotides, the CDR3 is TGCGCCAGCAGCTTGGGAAAGGGATTGGTCAATGAGCAGTTCTTC.

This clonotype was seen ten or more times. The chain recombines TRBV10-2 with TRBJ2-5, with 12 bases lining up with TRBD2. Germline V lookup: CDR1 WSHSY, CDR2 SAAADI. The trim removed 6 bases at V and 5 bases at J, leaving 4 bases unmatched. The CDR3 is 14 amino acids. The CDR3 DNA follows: TGCGCCAGCAGGGGACTAGCGGGTTCCGAGACCCAGTACTTC. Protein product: CASRGLAGSETQYF.